This T cell receptor beta chain was found in a study of blood T cell repertoires in COVID-19. Profiling relied on immunoSEQ multiplex PCR, and the TCRdb table lists in-frame clones only, not all of them. The sample has about 190,000 clones, around 84% seen once. This clone was counted once. The CDR3 is 14 residues long. Germline V gene sequence: CDR1 MRHNA, CDR2 SNTAGT. The ends were cut back, 0 bases at V and 0 bases at J, with 4 bases in the middle. The sequence derives from a woman under 40 who had been exposed to COVID-19. Sequenced material: PBMCs or T cells enriched from blood (not recorded which). The chain combines TRBV6-4 with TRBJ2-3, with D unclear. CDR3: CASSDSSSTDTQYF. Here the CDR3 DNA reads TGTGCCAGCAGTGACTCGAGCAGCACAGATACGCAGTATTTT.